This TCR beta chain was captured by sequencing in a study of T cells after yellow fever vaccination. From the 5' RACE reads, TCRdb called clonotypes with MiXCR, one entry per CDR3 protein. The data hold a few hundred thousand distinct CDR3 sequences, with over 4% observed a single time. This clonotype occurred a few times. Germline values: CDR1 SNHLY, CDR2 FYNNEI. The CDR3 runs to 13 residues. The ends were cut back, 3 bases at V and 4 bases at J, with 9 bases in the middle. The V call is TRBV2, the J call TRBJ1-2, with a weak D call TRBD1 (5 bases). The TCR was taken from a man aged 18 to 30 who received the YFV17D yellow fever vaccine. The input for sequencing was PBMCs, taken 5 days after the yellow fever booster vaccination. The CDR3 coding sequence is TGTGCCAGCAGTGAGAGGACAAGCTATGGCTACACCTTC. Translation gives CASSERTSYGYTF.